The sample holds one count of the clone carrying this T cell receptor (beta chain). The sample belongs to a study of cytotoxic CD8 clonotypes in ibrutinib-treated CLL. Study at large: Among patients, around 25 responded partially and 2 completely; about 14 then stayed remitted and roughly 12 progressed after median approximately 68 months. Response samples came after a median roughly twelve months of treatment, range 6 to 36.

Assay: immunoSEQ multiplex PCR; the TCRdb copy retains only in-frame clones and omits some. Of about 50,000 clones in the sample, around four fifths were seen once. The CDR3 is 15 residues long. Germline CDR1 is SGHTA and CDR2 is FQGNSA. V shed 5 bases and J shed 0 bases, with 14 bases lying between them. The chain is built from TRBV7-2 and TRBJ2-7; no definite D call. The source of this sequence is a human donor with chronic lymphocytic leukemia. This specimen was PBMCs, taken after 24 months of ibrutinib treatment. The CDR3 sequence is CASSPLGVVSYEQYF. The DNA of the CDR3 is TGTGCCAGCAGCCCCCTTGGGGTAGTCTCCTACGAGCAGTACTTC.